Below, 21 T cell receptor beta chains from the same sample are listed, as sequenced in a study of blood T cells in healthy people across ages. A second about 6 to 12 cycle PCR used barcoded and J-beta primers. A single record per CDR3 protein comes from TCRdb applying MiXCR to the 5' RACE reads. The table records around 1,500,000 distinct CDR3 sequences, 28% of them present only once. Specimen: blood. All receptors derive from a woman under 40 in good health.

This clonotype appeared a few times. J is TRBJ2-3 and V is TRBV10-3; 11 bases fit TRBD2. Germline V gives CDR1 ENHRY, CDR2 SYGVKD. The CDR3 is 18 amino acids. V lost 3 bases and J lost 0; bases outside the gene matches: 8. CDR3 bases: TGTGCCATCAGTGACGATAGCGGGAGGGGTAGTAGCACAGATACGCAGTATTTT. As protein: CAISDDSGRGSSTDTQYF.

This clonotype was seen only a few times. The chain is built from TRBV20-1 and TRBJ2-1, with 10 bases that match TRBD2. From germline, CDR1 is DFQATT and CDR2 SNEGSKA (reference sequence). The V segment lost 2 bases and the J segment 4 bases; nucleotides outside the gene matches: 14. This CDR3 has 18 residues. CDR3 residues: CSARLPRRSGGAYNEQFF. The CDR3 coding sequence is TGCAGTGCTAGATTACCCAGGAGGAGCGGGGGGGCTTACAATGAGCAGTTCTTC.

The gene calls are TRBV27 and TRBJ1-5; TRBD1 aligns across 11 bases. Germline V lookup: CDR1 MNHEY, CDR2 SMNVEV (reference sequence). J was trimmed by 5 bases and V by 6 bases; bases with no gene match: 3. CDR3 length equals 14 residues. CDR3 region: CASRGTGGDQPQHF. CDR3 DNA sequence: TGTGCCAGCAGGGGGACAGGGGGAGATCAGCCCCAGCATTTT.

The chain couples TRBV20-1 to TRBJ2-3; maybe TRBD2 (7 bases). This CDR3 has 15 amino acids. The V end lost 2 bases, the J end lost 6 bases, and 18 bases lay between the germline ends. Germline loops: CDR1 DFQATT, CDR2 SNEGSKA (reference sequence). The CDR3 nucleotides read TGCAGTGCTAGACGAGGCGGGGGCTTGAGGGATACGCAGTATTTT. Its translation is CSARRGGGLRDTQYF.

The chain recombines TRBV24-1 with TRBJ2-3; 7 nucleotides match TRBD1. Losses at the gene ends were 8 bases for V and 0 bases for J; bases not matched to a gene: 7. CDR1 is KGHDR and CDR2 is SFDVKD in the germline V gene. The CDR3 is 15 residues long. CDR3 nucleotide sequence: TGTGCCACCATGGGGACAGCTTCTAGCACAGATACGCAGTATTTT. This sequence encodes CATMGTASSTDTQYF.

J is TRBJ2-5 and V is TRBV21-1; the tabulated D call, TRBD2, remains unverified against the DNA. TRBV21-1 is an annotated pseudogene. CDR3 length: 15 residues. The chain's CDR3 is CASSNDGRYQETQYF. The CDR3 bases are TGTGCCAGCAGCAACGACGGGAGATACCAAGAGACCCAGTACTTC.

The rearrangement links TRBV29-1 to TRBJ2-3; D tentatively fits TRBD1 or TRBD2 (7 bases each). CDR3 size: 18 residues. V dropped 7 bases and J dropped 2 bases, with 28 bases sitting between them. Per the germline V gene, CDR1 is SQVTM and CDR2 is ANQGSEA. The CDR3 nucleotides read TGCAGCGCCGCTCCTGGACTAGGGCGCACAGGGGCCACAGATACGCAGTATTTT. Translated, it gives CSAAPGLGRTGATDTQYF.

This clonotype was seen ten or more times. The gene calls are TRBV7-3 and TRBJ2-3; D is possibly TRBD2 (5 bases). V was trimmed by 4 bases and J by 2 bases, leaving 7 bases between them. Germline V gene sequence: CDR1 SGHTA, CDR2 FQGTGA. The CDR3 loop spans 13 amino acids. CDR3 residues: CASSSDFTDTQYF. DNA of the CDR3: TGTGCCAGCAGCTCGGACTTCACAGATACGCAGTATTTT.

This clonotype came up many times. The chain carries TRBV5-1 and TRBJ2-1; the D gene is possibly TRBD2 (6 bases). Trimming stripped 4 bases from V and 8 bases from J, with 16 bases between. CDR1 and CDR2 from the germline V gene are SGHRS and YFSETQ. The CDR3 has 14 amino acids. CDR3 amino acids: CASSLRTGGDEQFF. The CDR3 nucleotides are TGCGCCAGCAGCCTAAGGACTGGAGGGGATGAGCAGTTCTTC.

The J gene is TRBJ1-2, the V gene TRBV9; D is uncertain. V lost 0 bases and J lost 9, with 21 bases in between. Germline V gives CDR1 SGDLS, CDR2 YYNGEE. The CDR3 spans 16 residues. The CDR3 loop reads CASSVVSDPMKGSYTF. The CDR3 DNA is TGTGCCAGCAGCGTAGTTTCAGACCCCATGAAAGGTAGCTACACCTTC.

This clonotype was seen a few times. This chain uses TRBV5-1 with TRBJ1-2; the D gene is possibly TRBD1 (5 bases). In germline, CDR1 is SGHRS, CDR2 YFSETQ. This CDR3 region has 14 residues. Trimming shortened V by 5 bases and J by 8 bases, and 19 bases separated the two germline ends. The CDR3 sequence is CASSSRQGFEGYTF. In DNA, the CDR3 is TGCGCCAGCAGTTCCCGCCAGGGCTTTGAGGGCTACACCTTC.

J is TRBJ1-1 and V is TRBV18; unclear D gene. CDR1 and CDR2 (germline): KGHSH, LQKENI. The CDR3 loop spans 12 amino acids. V was clipped by 7 bases and J by 2 bases, with 8 bases between them. CDR3 sequence reads: CASFRGNTEAFF. CDR3 nucleotide sequence: TGTGCCAGCTTCCGGGGAAACACTGAAGCTTTCTTT.

This clonotype has at least ten counts. The chain links TRBV6-2 or TRBV6-3 to TRBJ1-2; D gene uncertain. V was pared by 2 bases and J by 8 bases, with 9 bases between. The CDR3 extends over 12 amino acids. Per the germline V gene, CDR1 is MNHEY and CDR2 is SVGEGT. The CDR3 DNA follows: TGTGCCAGCAGTTACCTCCGCGGGGGCTACACCTTC. It specifies CASSYLRGGYTF.

The J gene is TRBJ2-2, the V gene TRBV3-1; weak D call: TRBD2 (6 bases). V lost 8 bases and J 3 bases, leaving 16 bases between the germline ends. The CDR3 has 15 residues. Germline lookup yields CDR1 LGHDT and CDR2 YNNKEL (reference sequence). CDR3 DNA sequence: TGTGCCAGCCAATCCATAGCGGCCTACACCGGGGAGCTGTTTTTT. This translates into CASQSIAAYTGELFF.

A few counts support this clonotype. The chain recombines TRBV11-2 with TRBJ2-1, with a possible D match to TRBD2 (7 bases). Trimming removed 4 bases from V and 5 bases from J, with 12 bases in between. The CDR3 has 14 amino acids. Germline CDR1 SGHAT, CDR2 FQNNGV. CDR3 nucleotides: TGTGCCAGCAGCTCAGGGGAGGGGGACAATGAGCAGTTCTTC. It is translated as CASSSGEGDNEQFF.

The chain has TRBV14 and TRBJ2-7; D might be TRBD2 (6 bases). Per the germline V gene, CDR1 is SGHDN and CDR2 is FVKESK. This CDR3 contains 14 residues. The V gene lost 1 base and the J gene lost 5 bases, with 12 bases spanning the gap. The CDR3 region has the DNA TGTGCCAGCAGCCAAGGAAGCGGGCCCCACGAGCAGTACTTC. This encodes CASSQGSGPHEQYF.

This clonotype was seen only a few times. This rearrangement joins TRBV6-5 to TRBJ1-5; TRBD1 might be the D (6 bases). The length of the CDR3 is 16 residues. The V gene's germline CDR1 is MNHEY and CDR2 SVGAGI. V gave up 5 bases and J gave up 1 base, with 15 bases separating them. DNA for the CDR3: TGTGCCAGCAGTCGGTACGGGGGGGCGAGCAATCAGCCCCAGCATTTT. Its protein product is CASSRYGGASNQPQHF.

This clonotype has only a few counts. This rearrangement joins TRBV12-3 or TRBV12-4 to TRBJ1-5; D is unclear. The CDR3 is 14 residues long. Trimming took 6 bases from V and 5 from J, leaving 14 bases between them. For the CDR3, the DNA is TGTGCCAGCAGCCTCTCCCCCTGGGATCAGCCCCAGCATTTT. Translated: CASSLSPWDQPQHF.

This chain links TRBV7-2 with TRBJ1-4; 7 nucleotides line up with TRBD1. Losses at the gene ends were 3 bases for V and 6 bases for J; bases not matched to a gene: 4. The CDR3 totals 14 residues. CDR1 and CDR2 (germline): SGHTA, FQGNSA. The CDR3 bases are TGTGCCAGCAGCTTCAGGGGGTTGGATGAAAAACTGTTTTTT. Translated: CASSFRGLDEKLFF.

The chain is built from TRBV4-3 and TRBJ2-2; 7 positions match TRBD1. This CDR3 comprises 14 residues. V lost 6 bases and J lost 5; bases outside the gene matches: 6. Germline assignment: CDR1 LGHNA and CDR2 YSLEER. CDR3 nucleotide sequence: TGCGCCAGCAGACTGACAGGGCTGACCGGGGAGCTGTTTTTT. Translated, it gives CASRLTGLTGELFF.

The table lists this clonotype with a few counts. This chain connects TRBV5-1 to TRBJ2-5, with D maybe TRBD1 (5 bases). Germline CDR1 SGHRS, CDR2 YFSETQ. The V end was cut by 0 bases, the J end by 7 bases, with 10 bases between. CDR3 length: 13 amino acids. The CDR3 DNA sequence: TGCGCCAGCAGCTTGGACGCAGGGTGGACCCAGTACTTC. Its protein product is CASSLDAGWTQYF.